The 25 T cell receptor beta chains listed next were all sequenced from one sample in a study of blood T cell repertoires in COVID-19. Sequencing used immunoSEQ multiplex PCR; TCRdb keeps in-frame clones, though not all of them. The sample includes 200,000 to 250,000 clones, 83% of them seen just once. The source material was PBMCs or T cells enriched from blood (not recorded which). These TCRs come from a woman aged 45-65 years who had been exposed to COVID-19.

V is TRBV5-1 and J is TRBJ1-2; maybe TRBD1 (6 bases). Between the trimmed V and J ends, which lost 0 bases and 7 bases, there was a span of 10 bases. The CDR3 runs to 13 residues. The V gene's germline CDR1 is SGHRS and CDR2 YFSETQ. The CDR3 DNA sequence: TGCGCCAGCAGCTTGGACAGGGCCAGTGGCTACACCTTC. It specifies CASSLDRASGYTF.

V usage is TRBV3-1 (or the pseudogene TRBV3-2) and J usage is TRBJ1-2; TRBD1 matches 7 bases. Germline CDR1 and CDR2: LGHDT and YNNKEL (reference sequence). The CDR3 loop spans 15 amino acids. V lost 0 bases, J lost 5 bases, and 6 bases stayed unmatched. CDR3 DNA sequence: TGTGCCAGCAGCCAAGACGACAGGGTCCTATATGGCTACACCTTC. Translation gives CASSQDDRVLYGYTF.

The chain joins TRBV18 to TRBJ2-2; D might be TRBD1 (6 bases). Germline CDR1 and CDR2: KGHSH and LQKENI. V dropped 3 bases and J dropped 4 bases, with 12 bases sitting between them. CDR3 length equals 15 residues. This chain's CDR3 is CASSPTGLGTGELFF. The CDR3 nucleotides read TGTGCCAGCTCACCCACAGGGCTCGGCACCGGGGAGCTGTTTTTT.

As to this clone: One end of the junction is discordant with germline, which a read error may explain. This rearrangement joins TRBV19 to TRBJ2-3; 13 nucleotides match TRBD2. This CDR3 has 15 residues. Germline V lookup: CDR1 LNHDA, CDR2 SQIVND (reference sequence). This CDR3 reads CATAKRTSGGDMQYF. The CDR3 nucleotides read TGTGCCACCGCCAAGCGGACTAGCGGGGGAGATATGCAGTATTTT.

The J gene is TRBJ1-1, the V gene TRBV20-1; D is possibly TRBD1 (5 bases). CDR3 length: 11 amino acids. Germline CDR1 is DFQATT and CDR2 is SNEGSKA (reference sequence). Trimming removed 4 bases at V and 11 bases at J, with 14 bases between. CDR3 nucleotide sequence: TGCAGTGCTATTAGGGGCGTCTCGGCTTTCTTT. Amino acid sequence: CSAIRGVSAFF.

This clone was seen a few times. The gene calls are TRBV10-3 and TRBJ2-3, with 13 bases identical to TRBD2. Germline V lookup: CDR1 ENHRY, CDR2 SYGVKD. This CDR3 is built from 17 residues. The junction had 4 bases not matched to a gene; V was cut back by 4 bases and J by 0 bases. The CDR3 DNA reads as TGTGCCATCAGTGGGACTAGCGGGGGTATTAGCACAGATACGCAGTATTTT. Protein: CAISGTSGGISTDTQYF.

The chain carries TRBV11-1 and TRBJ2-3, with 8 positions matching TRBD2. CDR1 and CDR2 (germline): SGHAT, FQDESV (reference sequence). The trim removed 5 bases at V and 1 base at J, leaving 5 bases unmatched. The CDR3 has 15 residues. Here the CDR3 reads CASSLSGGRTDTQYF. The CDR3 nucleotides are TGTGCCAGCAGCCTAAGCGGGGGACGCACAGATACGCAGTATTTT.

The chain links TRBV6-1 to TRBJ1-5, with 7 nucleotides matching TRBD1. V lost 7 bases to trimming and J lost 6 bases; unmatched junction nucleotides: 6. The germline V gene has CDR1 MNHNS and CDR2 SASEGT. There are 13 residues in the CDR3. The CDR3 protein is CASNRGSGQPQHF. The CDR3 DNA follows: TGTGCCAGCAACAGGGGAAGTGGTCAGCCCCAGCATTTT.

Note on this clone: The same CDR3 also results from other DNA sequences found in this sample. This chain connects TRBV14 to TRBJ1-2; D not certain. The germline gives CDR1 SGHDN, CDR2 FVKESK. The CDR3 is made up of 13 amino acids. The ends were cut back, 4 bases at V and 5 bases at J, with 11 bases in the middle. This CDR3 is CASSLPGGYGYTF. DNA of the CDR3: TGTGCCAGCAGCCTACCAGGAGGGTATGGCTACACCTTC.

The CDR3 DNA sequence: TGTGCCATCAGTTCTCAGGGAAGGGTGGACACTGAAGCTTTCTTT. Protein product: CAISSQGRVDTEAFF. The gene calls are TRBV10-3 and TRBJ1-1; possible D gene TRBD1, 5 bases. The germline V gene has CDR1 ENHRY and CDR2 SYGVKD. V lost 5 bases and J 3 bases, leaving 16 bases between the germline ends. This CDR3 region has 15 residues.

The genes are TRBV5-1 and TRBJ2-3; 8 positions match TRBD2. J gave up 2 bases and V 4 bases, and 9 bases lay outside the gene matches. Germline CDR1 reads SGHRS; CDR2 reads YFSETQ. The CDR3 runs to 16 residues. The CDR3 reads CASSAPGAGDTDTQYF. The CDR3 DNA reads TGCGCCAGCAGCGCCCCAGGAGCGGGGGACACAGATACGCAGTATTTT.

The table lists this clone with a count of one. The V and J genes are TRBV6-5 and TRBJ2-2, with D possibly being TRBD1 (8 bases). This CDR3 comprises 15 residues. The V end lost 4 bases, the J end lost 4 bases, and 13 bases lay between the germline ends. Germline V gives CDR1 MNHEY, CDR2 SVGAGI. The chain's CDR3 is CASSSNRGGTGELFF. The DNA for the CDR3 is TGTGCCAGCAGTTCTAACAGGGGGGGCACCGGGGAGCTGTTTTTT.

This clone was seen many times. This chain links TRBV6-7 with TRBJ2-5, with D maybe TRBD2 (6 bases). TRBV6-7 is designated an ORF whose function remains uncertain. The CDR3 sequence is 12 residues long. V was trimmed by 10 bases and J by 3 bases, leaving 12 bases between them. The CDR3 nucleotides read TGTGCCACCCGGGACTCCGAAGAGACCCAGTACTTC. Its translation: CATRDSEETQYF.

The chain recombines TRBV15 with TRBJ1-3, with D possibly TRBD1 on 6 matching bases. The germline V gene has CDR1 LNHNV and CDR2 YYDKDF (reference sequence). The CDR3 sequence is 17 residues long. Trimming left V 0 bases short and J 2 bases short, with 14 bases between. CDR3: CATSREHSQGPGNTIYF. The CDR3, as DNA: TGTGCCACCAGCAGAGAACACTCCCAGGGGCCTGGAAACACCATATATTTT.

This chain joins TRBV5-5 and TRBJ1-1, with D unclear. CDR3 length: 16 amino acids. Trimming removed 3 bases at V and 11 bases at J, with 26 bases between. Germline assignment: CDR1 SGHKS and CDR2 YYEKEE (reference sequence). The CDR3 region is CASSSSSGYGILGAFF. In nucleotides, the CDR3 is TGTGCCAGCAGCTCATCATCGGGATACGGGATACTGGGTGCTTTCTTT.

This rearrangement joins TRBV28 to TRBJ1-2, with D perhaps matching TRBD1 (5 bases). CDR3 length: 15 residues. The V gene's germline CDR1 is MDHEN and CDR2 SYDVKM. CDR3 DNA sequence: TGTGCTATCAGCAGGTTCGTCGCAGGGTATGGAGGCTACACCTTC. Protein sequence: CAISRFVAGYGGYTF.

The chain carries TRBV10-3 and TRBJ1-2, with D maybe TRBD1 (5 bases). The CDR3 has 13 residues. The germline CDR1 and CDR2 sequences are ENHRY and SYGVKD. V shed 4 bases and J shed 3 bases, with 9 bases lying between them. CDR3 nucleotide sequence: TGTGCCATCAGTGGTCAGGGTGACTATGGCTACACCTTC. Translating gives CAISGQGDYGYTF.

Here the CDR3 reads CASSYLDRGGYTF. The CDR3, as DNA: TGTGCCAGCAGTTACCTAGACAGGGGCGGCTACACCTTC. J is TRBJ1-2 and V is TRBV6-2 or TRBV6-3, with 8 nucleotides matching TRBD1. Germline-derived CDR1 and CDR2 are MNHEY and SVGEGT. The CDR3 has 13 residues. V gave up 2 bases and J gave up 8 bases; unmatched junction bases: 4.

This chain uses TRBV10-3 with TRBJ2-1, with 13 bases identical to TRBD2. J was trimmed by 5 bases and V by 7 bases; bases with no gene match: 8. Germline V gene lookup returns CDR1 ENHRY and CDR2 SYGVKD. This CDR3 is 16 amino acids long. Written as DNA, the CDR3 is TGTGCCATCACCGCTGGGACTAGCGGGGATCACAATGAGCAGTTCTTC. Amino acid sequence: CAITAGTSGDHNEQFF.

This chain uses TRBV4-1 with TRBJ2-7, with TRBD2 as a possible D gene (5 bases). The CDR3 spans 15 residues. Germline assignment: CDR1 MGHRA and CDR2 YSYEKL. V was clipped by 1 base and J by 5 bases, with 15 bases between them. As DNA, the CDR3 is TGCGCCAGCAGCCAAGGTCCGGGATTGGGGAACGAGCAGTACTTC. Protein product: CASSQGPGLGNEQYF.

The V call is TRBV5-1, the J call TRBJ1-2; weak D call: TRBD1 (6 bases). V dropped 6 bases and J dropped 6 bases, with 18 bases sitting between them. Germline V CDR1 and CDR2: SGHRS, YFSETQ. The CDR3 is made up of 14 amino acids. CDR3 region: CASTMGAGAHGYTF. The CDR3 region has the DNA TGCGCCAGCACTATGGGGGCAGGGGCGCATGGCTACACCTTC.

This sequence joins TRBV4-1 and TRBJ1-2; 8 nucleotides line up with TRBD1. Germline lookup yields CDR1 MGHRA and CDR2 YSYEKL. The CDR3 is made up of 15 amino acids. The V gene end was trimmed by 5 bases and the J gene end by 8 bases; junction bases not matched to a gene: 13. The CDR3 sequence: CASSSQITGGFGYTF. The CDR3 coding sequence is TGCGCCAGCAGCTCCCAGATTACAGGGGGGTTCGGCTACACCTTC.

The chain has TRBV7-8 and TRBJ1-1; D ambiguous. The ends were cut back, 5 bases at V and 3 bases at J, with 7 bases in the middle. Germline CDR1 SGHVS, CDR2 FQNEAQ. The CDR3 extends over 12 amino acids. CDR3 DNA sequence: TGTGCCAGCAGCCCCGTAGACACTGAAGCTTTCTTT. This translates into CASSPVDTEAFF. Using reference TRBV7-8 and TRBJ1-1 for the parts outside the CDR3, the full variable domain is GAGVSQSPRYKVAKRGQDVALRCDPISGHVSLFWYQQALGQGPEFLTYFQNEAQLDKSGLPSDRFFAERPEGSVSTLKIQRTQQEDSAVYLCASSPVDTEAFFGQGTRLTVV.

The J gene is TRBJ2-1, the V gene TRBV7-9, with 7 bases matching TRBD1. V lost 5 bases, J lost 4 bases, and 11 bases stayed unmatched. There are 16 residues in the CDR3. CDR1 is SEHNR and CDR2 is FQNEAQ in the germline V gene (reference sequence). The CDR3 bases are TGTGCCAGCAGCCGACTGACAGGGCTAATGTACAATGAGCAGTTCTTC. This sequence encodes CASSRLTGLMYNEQFF. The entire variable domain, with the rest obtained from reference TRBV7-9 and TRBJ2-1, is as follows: DTGVSQNPRHKITKRGQNVTFRCDPISEHNRLYWYRQTLGQGPEFLTYFQNEAQLEKSRLLSDRFSAERPKGSFSTLEIQRTEQGDSAMYLCASSRLTGLMYNEQFFGPGTRLTVL.

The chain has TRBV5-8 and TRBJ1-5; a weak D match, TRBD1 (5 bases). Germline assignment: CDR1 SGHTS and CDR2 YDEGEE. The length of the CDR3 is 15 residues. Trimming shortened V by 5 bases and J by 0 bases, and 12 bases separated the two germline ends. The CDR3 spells CASRRTGYSNQPQHF. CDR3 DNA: TGTGCCAGCAGACGTACAGGATATAGCAATCAGCCCCAGCATTTT.